What follows describes a single T cell receptor (beta chain). This receptor's antigen is unknown. No per-base quality is available; no much larger clone lies one base away. These data come from a study of naive and memory T cell subsets (dated by TCRdb to the late 2010s). Looking at the study overall: The study applied an open-source, UMI-based TCR alpha and beta sequencing pipeline to sorted naive and memory peripheral blood T cell subsets. Complete agreement was observed between the functional CMV T cell responses and the IgG serology results. RNA was DNase-treated and reverse transcribed with TCR constant-region primers, mostly using SuperScript III. Study-wide conclusions, independent of this receptor: No ground truth was available to validate the repertoire findings for the naive and memory subsets. In both CD4 and CD8 cells, the Gini index increased while Shannon and inverse Simpson diversity decreased from naive through CM, EM and EMRA. TCR abundance followed a power law whose exponent differed between naive and memory subsets but was consistent across the three individuals. A few larger clonotypes were found in naive repertoires, especially CD8, and these larger clonotypes were possibly memory cells re-expressing CD45RA. Each clonotype was defined as a single alpha or beta chain sequence rather than as a paired alpha/beta receptor. RNA-based TCR counts may be affected by expression changes linked to T cell activation and differentiation. Once error correction was done, more than 90% of naive TCR sequences showed up just once, which made the naive abundance distributions much steeper than those of the memory subsets.

Receptor libraries were prepared by UMI-ligation and nested PCR. The beta constant-region primer was an equimolar mix of two oligonucleotides covering both TRBC1 and TRBC2. Four rounds of PCR were used to amplify ligated cDNA, with nested alpha and beta constant-region primers being used together with the SP2 primer. A single-stranded oligonucleotide carrying the SP2 primer and a 12-nucleotide UMI was ligated to the 3' end of the cDNA by T4 RNA ligase 1. The ligation reaction was incubated at 16°C for 20-24 hours. PCR2 was usually performed as a SYBR Green qPCR and halted at a preset threshold so that over-amplification would not occur. All purifications after the first were performed with Agencourt AMPure XP magnetic beads. Libraries were quantified by Qubit and checked on a TapeStation, with a main peak expected near 650 bp. The pooled libraries were sequenced on an Illumina MiSeq using v2 2x251 paired-end kits, which usually yielded about 0.95-2.1 million reads per sample. Each sample's library went into the pool at about 4 nM, and roughly 5-8% PhiX was added to help with cluster recognition. As for how the authors treated the data: Using tag matching that tolerated one base-pair mismatch, Decombinator assigned V and J genes to FASTQ reads that had been processed by Demultiplexor. Collapsinator used UMIs to correct both sequencing errors and frequency errors arising from PCR heterogeneity. CDR3Translator translated TCRs and extracted CDR3s from the conserved cysteine to the FGXG phenylalanine, flagging non-productive sequences. Repertoires were subsampled to equal numbers of UMI-defined TCRs before Gini, Shannon entropy and inverse Simpson indices were calculated. Within the linear range, a power law was fitted by maximum likelihood to the distributions of clonotype abundance. On one naive CD8 sample, the pipeline and MIGEC gave similar UMI counts, unique TCR numbers and clonal distributions. In one analysis, naive TCRs also found in any memory subset of the same donor were removed from the naive repertoire. A set of several thousand CMV-associated CDR3 sequences, compiled from VDJdb and a published dataset, was used to search the repertoires. The public reads were reprocessed in TCRdb via fastp at Q25 and MiXCR, keeping in-frame beta chains. CDR3 protein sequences are deduplicated, and each keeps its most common genes and DNA. The authors' filters were not applied to this entry. A total of tens of thousands of distinct CDR3 sequences appear in this sample, approximately 9.2% of them only once. The top ten hold 1.2% of the sample.

Separate amplification of TCR alpha and beta chain libraries was performed from the second PCR step onward. CMV status of each donor was established by measuring IFNgamma production from CD4+ T cells after fresh PBMCs were stimulated overnight with CMV viral lysate. Using Miltenyi beads, CD4 T cells were first positively selected, and CD8 T cells were then positively selected from the CD4-negative fraction. Cells were stained for CD3, CD4, CD8, CD45RA, CD27 and a live/dead dye and were sorted on a BD Aria II into four subsets based on CD45RA and CD27. Blood came from three healthy volunteers, each fractionated into CD4 and CD8 T cells and then into four differentiation subsets. About 120 ml of peripheral blood was taken from each donor, and PBMC were separated by density-gradient centrifugation on Ficoll-Paque PLUS. After sorting, cells were lysed in RLT buffer, RNA was extracted using a Qiagen RNeasy kit, and the extracted RNA was stored at -80 degrees C.

Input material: naive CD8+ T cells from blood. The meaning of the sample's cell subset or site label: naive T cells, CD45RA high CD27+. This TCR came from a human donor in good health.

The DNA sequence reads TGTGCCAGCAGTCCCGGACTAGCGGGACCCCGAGGGACCCAGTACTTC. This codes for CASSPGLAGPRGTQYF. This chain is built from TRBV28 and TRBJ2-5; 12 nucleotides in the junction match TRBD2. Taken from the germline V gene, the CDR1 and CDR2 loops are MDHEN and SYDVKM. The CDR3 starts with the cysteine, ends with the phenylalanine, and has 16 residues. Only the CDR3 region is kept as DNA, spanning 48 bases read in frame from base 1. V is cut back by 5 bases and J by 7 bases, with 11 bases in the junction unmatched. When the CDR3 is completed using the reference TRBV28 and TRBJ2-5 genes on either side, the full variable domain is DVKVTQSSRYLVKRTGEKVFLECVQDMDHENMFWYRQDPGLGLRLIYFSYDVKMKEKGDIPEGYSVSREKKERFSLILESASTNQTSMYLCASSPGLAGPRGTQYFGPGTRLLVL.